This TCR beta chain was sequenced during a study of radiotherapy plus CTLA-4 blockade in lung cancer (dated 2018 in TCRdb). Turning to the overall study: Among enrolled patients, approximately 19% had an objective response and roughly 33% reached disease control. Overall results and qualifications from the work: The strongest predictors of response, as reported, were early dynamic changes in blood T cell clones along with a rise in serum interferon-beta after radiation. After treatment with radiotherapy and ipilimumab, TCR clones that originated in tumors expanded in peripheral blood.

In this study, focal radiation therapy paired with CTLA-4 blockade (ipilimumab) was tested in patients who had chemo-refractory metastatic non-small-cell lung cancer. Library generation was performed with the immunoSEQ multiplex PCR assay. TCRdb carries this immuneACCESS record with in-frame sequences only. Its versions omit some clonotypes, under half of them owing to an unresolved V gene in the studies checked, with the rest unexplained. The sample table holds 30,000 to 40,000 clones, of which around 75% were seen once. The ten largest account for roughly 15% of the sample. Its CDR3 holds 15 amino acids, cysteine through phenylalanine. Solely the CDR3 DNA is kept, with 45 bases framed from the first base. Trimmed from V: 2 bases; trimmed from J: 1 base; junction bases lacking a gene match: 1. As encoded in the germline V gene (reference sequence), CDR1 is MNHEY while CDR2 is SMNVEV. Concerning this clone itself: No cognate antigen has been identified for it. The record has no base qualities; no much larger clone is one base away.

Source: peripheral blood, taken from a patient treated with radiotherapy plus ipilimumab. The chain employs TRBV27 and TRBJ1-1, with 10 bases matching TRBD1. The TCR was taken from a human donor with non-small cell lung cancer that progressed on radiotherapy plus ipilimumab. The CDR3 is CASSLGTGENTEAFF. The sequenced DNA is TGTGCCAGCAGTTTAGGGACAGGGGAGAACACTGAAGCTTTCTTT.